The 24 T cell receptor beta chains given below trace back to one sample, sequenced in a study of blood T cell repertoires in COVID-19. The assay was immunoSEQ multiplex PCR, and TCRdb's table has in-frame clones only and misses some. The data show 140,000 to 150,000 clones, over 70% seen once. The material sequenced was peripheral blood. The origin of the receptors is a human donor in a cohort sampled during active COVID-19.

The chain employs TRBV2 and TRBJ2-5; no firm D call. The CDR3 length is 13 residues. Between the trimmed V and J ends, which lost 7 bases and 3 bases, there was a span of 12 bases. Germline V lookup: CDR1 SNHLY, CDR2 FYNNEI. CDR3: CASNKRLEETQYF. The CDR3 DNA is TGTGCCAGCAATAAACGGTTAGAAGAGACCCAGTACTTC. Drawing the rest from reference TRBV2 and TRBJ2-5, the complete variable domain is EPEVTQTPSHQVTQMGQEVILRCVPISNHLYFYWYRQILGQKVEFLVSFYNNEISEKSEIFDDQFSVERPDGSNFTLKIRSTKLEDSAMYFCASNKRLEETQYFGPGTRLLVL.

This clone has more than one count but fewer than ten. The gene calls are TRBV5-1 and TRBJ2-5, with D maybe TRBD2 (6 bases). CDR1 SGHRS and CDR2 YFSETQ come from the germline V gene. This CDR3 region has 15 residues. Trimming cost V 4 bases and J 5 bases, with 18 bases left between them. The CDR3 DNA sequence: TGCGCCAGCAGCGTGGGAGGAACGAGTCGGGAGACCCAGTACTTC. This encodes CASSVGGTSRETQYF.

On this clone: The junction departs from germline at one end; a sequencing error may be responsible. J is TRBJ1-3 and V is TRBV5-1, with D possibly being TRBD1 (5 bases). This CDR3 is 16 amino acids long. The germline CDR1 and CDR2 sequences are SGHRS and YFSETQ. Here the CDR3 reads CANSTGGVSPGNTIYF. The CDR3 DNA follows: TGCGCCAACAGCACTGGAGGGGTTTCCCCTGGAAACACCATATATTTT.

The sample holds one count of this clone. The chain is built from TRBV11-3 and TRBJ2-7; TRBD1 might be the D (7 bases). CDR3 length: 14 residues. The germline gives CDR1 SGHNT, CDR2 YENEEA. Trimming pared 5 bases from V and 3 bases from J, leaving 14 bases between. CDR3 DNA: TGTGCCAGCAGCCCCGGGGGACAGCTCTACGAGCAGTACTTC. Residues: CASSPGGQLYEQYF.

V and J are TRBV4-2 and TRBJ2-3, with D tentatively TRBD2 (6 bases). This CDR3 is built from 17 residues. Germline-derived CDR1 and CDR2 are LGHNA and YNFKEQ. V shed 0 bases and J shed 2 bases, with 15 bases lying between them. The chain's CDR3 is CASSQDQVGSFTDTQYF. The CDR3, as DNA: TGTGCCAGCAGCCAAGATCAGGTCGGGAGTTTCACAGATACGCAGTATTTT.

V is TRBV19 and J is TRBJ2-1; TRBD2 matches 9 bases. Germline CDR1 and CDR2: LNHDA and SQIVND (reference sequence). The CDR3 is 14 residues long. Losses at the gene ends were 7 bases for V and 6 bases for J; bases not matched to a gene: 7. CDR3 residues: CASKVAGVGNEQFF. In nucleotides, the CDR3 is TGTGCCAGTAAGGTAGCGGGAGTCGGCAATGAGCAGTTCTTC. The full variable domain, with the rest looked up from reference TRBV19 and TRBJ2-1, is DGGITQSPKYLFRKEGQNVTLSCEQNLNHDAMYWYRQDPGQGLRLIYYSQIVNDFQKGDIAEGYSVSREKKESFPLTVTSAQKNPTAFYLCASKVAGVGNEQFFGPGTRLTVL.

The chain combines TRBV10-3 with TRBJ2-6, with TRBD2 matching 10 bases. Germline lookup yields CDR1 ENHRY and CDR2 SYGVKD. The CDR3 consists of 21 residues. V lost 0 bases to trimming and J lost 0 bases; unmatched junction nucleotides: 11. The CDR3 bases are TGTGCCATCAGTGAGTCGAGGGGGAGGCTAGCGGGAGCCTCTGGGGCCAACGTCCTGACTTTC. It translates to CAISESRGRLAGASGANVLTF.

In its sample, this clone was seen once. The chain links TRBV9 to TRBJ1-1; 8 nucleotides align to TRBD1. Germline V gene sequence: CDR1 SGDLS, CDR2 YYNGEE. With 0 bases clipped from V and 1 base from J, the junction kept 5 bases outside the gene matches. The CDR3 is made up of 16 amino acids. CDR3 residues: CASSVGQGAGNTEAFF. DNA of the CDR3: TGTGCCAGCAGCGTAGGTCAGGGGGCAGGGAACACTGAAGCTTTCTTT.

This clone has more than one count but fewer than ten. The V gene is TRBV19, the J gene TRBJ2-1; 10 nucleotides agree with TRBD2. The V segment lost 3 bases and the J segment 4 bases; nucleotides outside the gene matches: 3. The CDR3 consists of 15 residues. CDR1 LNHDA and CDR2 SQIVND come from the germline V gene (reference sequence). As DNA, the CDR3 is TGTGCCAGTAGTATTTCGGGACTAGCGTACAATGAGCAGTTCTTC. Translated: CASSISGLAYNEQFF.

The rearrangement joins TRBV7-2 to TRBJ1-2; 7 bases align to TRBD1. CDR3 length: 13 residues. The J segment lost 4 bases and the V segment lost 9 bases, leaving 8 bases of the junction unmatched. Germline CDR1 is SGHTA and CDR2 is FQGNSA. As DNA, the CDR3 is TGTGCCAGTACCAACCCAGGGGGCTATGGCTACACCTTC. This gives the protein CASTNPGGYGYTF.

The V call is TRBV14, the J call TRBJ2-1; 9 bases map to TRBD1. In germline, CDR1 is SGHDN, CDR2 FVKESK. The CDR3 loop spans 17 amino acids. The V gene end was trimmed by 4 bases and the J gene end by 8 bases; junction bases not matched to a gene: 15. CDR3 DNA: TGTGCCAGCAGCCGCGTTCGTGGGACAGGGTTTTGGGATGAGCAGTTCTTC. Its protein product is CASSRVRGTGFWDEQFF.

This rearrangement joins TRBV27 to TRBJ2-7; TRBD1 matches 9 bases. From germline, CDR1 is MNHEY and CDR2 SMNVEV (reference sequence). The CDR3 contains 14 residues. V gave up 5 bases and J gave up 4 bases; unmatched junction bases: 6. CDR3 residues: CASSAGTGLYEQYF. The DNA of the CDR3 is TGTGCCAGCAGTGCCGGGACAGGGCTATACGAGCAGTACTTC.

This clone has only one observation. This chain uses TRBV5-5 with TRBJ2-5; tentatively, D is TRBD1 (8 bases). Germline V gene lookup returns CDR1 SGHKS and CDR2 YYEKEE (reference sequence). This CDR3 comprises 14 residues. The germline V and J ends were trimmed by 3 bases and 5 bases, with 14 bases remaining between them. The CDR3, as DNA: TGTGCCAGCAGCTCCGGACAGGGAGGGGAGACCCAGTACTTC. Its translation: CASSSGQGGETQYF.

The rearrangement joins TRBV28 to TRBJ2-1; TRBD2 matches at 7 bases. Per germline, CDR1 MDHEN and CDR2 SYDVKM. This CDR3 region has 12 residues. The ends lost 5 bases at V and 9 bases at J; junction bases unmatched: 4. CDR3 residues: CASSTGRSEQFF. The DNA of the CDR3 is TGTGCCAGCAGTACCGGGAGGTCTGAGCAGTTCTTC.

CDR3 sequence reads: CASSEGQGMNTEAFF. CDR3 coding DNA: TGTGCCAGCAGCGAAGGACAGGGTATGAACACTGAAGCTTTCTTT. The chain employs TRBV11-3 and TRBJ1-1, with 8 bases lining up with TRBD1. The germline CDR1 and CDR2 sequences are SGHNT and YENEEA. This CDR3 region has 15 residues. Losses at the gene ends were 5 bases for V and 0 bases for J; bases not matched to a gene: 5.

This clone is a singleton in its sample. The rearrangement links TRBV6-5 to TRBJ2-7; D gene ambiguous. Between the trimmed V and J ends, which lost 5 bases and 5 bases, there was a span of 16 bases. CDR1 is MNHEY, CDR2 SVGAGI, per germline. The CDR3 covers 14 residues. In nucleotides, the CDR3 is TGTGCCAGCAGTAATCAGGCAAACTTCCACGAGCAGTACTTC. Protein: CASSNQANFHEQYF.

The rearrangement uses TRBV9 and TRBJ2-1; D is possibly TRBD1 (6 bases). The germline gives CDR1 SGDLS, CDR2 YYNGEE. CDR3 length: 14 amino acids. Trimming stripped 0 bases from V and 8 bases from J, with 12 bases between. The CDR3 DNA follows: TGTGCCAGCAGCGTAGCCGCTGGGGGCGATGAGCAGTTCTTC. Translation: CASSVAAGGDEQFF.

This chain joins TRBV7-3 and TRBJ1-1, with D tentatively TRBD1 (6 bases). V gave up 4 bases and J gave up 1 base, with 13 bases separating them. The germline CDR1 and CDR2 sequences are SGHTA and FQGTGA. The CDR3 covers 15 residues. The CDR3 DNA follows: TGTGCCAGCAGCTCACATTCAGGGGAGAACACTGAAGCTTTCTTT. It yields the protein CASSSHSGENTEAFF.

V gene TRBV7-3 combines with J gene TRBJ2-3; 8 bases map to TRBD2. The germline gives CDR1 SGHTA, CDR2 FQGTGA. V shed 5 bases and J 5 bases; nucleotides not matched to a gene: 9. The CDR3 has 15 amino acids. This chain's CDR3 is CASSRGGAGEDTQYF. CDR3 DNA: TGTGCCAGCAGCCGGGGGGGAGCGGGAGAAGATACGCAGTATTTT.

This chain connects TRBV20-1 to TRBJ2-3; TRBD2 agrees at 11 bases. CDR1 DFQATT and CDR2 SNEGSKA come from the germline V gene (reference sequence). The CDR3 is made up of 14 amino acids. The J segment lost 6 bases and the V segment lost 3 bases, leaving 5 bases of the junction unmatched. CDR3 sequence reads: CSASHGTSGDTQYF. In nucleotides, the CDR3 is TGCAGTGCTAGTCACGGGACTAGCGGTGATACGCAGTATTTT.

Written as DNA, the CDR3 is TGTGCCACCAGTGATGCGGGGTGGGGGGAGACCCAGTACTTC. Encoded protein: CATSDAGWGETQYF. The chain joins TRBV24-1 to TRBJ2-5; D is perhaps TRBD2 (6 bases). The CDR3 extends over 14 amino acids. With 3 bases removed from V and 5 bases from J, the gap between germline ends came to 12 bases. Germline V gene lookup returns CDR1 KGHDR and CDR2 SFDVKD.

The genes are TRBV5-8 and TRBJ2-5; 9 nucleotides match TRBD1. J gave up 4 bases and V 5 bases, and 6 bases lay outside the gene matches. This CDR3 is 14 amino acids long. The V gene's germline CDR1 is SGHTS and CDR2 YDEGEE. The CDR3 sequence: CASRPGTGIETQYF. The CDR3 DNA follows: TGTGCCAGCAGACCCGGGACAGGGATAGAGACCCAGTACTTC.

The chain's CDR3 is CASSSQTGEVSNWYGYTF. The CDR3 nucleotides read TGTGCCAGCAGCTCCCAGACAGGGGAAGTCTCGAATTGGTATGGCTACACCTTC. This chain connects TRBV7-2 to TRBJ1-2, with 8 bases that match TRBD1. V lost 4 bases to trimming and J lost 5 bases; unmatched junction nucleotides: 18. From germline, CDR1 is SGHTA and CDR2 FQGNSA. CDR3 size: 18 residues.

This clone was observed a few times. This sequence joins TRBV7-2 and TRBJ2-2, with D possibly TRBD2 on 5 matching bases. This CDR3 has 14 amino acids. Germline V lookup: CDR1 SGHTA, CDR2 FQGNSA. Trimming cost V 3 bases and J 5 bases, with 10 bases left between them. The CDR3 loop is CASSFNRGTGELFF. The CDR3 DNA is TGTGCCAGCAGCTTTAACCGAGGGACCGGGGAGCTGTTTTTT.